This T cell receptor (beta chain) was sequenced for a study of monozygotic twins with inflammatory bowel disease. Study-level findings and limits: Healthy co-twins exceeded IBD patients in TCRbeta diversity as measured by inverse Simpson.

On this clonotype: Its antigen remains unidentified.

cDNA was made in eight separate reactions per sample. UMIs that included a 6-nucleotide sample barcode were added by template switching, which took place during cDNA synthesis. Two nested PCRs, run for approximately 16 and 9 cycles, were applied to TCRalpha and TCRbeta cDNA. TCRdb reprocessed the 5' RACE reads; each CDR3 protein has one entry and no DNA is given. The record lists over 150,000 distinct CDR3 sequences, of which the ten most abundant hold under 3.5%. Germline values: CDR1 GTSNPN, CDR2 SVGIG (reference sequence). This CDR3 spans 15 amino acids. Sequenced sample: blood. The clonotype originates from a human donor with ulcerative colitis or Crohn's disease, or a healthy co-twin of an affected twin (not recorded which). V usage is TRBV30 and J usage is TRBJ2-7; TCRdb's D gene call, TRBD2, goes unchecked for lack of DNA. CDR3 region: CAWGRSPVRSYEQYF.